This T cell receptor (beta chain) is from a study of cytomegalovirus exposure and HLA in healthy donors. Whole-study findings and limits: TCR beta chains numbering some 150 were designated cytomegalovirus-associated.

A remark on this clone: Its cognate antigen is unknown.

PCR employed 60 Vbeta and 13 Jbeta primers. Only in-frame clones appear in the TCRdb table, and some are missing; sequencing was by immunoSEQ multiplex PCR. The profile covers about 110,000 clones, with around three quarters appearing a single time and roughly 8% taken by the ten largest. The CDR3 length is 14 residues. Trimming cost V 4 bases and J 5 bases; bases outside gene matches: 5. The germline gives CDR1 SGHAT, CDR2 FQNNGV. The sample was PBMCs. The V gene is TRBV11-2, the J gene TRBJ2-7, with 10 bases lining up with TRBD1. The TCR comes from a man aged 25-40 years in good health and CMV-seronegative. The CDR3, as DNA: TGTGCCAGCAGCTCCCGGGACAGGGGCCACGAGCAGTACTTC. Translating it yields CASSSRDRGHEQYF.